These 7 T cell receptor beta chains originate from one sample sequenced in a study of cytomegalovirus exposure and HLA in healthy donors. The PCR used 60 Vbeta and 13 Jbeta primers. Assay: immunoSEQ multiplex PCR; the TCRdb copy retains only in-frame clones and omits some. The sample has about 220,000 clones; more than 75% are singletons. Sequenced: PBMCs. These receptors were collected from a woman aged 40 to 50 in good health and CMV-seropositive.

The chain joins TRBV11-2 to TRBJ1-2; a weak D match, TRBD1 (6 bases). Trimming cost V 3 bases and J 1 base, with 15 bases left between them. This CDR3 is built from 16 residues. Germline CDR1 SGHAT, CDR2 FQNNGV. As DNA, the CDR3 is TGTGCCAGCAGCTTGGGCAGGGGACGGGGTAACTATGGCTACACCTTC. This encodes CASSLGRGRGNYGYTF. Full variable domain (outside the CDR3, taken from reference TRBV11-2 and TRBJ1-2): EAGVAQSPRYKIIEKRQSVAFWCNPISGHATLYWYQQILGQGPKLLIQFQNNGVVDDSQLPKDRFSAERLKGVDSTLKIQPAKLEDSAVYLCASSLGRGRGNYGYTFGSGTRLTVV.

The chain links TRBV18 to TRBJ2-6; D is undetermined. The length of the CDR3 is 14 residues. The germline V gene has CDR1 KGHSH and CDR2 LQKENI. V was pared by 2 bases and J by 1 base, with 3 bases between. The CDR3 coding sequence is TGTGCCAGCTCACCAACTTCTGGGGCCAACGTCCTGACTTTC. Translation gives CASSPTSGANVLTF.

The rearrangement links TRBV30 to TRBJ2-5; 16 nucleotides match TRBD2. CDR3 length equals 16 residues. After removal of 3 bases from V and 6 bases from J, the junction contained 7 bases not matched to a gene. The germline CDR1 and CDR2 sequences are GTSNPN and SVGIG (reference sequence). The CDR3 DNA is TGTGCCTGGAGCGGGACTAGCGGGGGGGCGGGAAAGACCCAGTACTTC. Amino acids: CAWSGTSGGAGKTQYF.

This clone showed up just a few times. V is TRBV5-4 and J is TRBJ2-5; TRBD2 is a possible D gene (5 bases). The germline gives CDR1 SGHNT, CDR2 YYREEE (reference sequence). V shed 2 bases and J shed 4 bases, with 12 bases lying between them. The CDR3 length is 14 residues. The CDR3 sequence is CASSFVWSGETQYF. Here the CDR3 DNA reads TGTGCCAGCAGCTTTGTCTGGAGCGGAGAGACCCAGTACTTC. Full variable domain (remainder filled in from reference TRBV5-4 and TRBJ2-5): ETGVTQSPTHLIKTRGQQVTLRCSSQSGHNTVSWYQQALGQGPQFIFQYYREEENGRGNFPPRFSGLQFPNYSSELNVNALELDDSALYLCASSFVWSGETQYFGPGTRLLVL.

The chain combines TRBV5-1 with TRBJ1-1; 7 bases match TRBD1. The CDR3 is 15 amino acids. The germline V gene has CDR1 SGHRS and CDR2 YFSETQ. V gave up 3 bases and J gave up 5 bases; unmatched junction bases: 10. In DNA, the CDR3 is TGCGCCAGCAGCTCGGGCACAGGGGTAAGGACTGAAGCTTTCTTT. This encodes CASSSGTGVRTEAFF. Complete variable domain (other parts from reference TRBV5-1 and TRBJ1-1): KAGVTQTPRYLIKTRGQQVTLSCSPISGHRSVSWYQQTPGQGLQFLFEYFSETQRNKGNFPGRFSGRQFSNSRSEMNVSTLELGDSALYLCASSSGTGVRTEAFFGQGTRLTVV.

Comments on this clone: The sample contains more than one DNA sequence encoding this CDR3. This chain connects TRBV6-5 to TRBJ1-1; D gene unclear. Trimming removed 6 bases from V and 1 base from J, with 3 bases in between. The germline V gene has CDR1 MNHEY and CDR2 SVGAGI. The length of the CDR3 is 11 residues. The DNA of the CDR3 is TGTGCCAGCAGGGCGAACACTGAAGCTTTCTTT. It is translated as CASRANTEAFF.

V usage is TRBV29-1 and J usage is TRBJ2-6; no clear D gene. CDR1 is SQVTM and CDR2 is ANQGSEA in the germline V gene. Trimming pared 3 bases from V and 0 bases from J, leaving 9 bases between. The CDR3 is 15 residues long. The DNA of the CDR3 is TGCAGCGTTGAGGTCCCTAGCTCTGGGGCCAACGTCCTGACTTTC. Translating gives CSVEVPSSGANVLTF.